A selection of T cell receptor beta chains follows, all from one sample in a study of blood T cell repertoires in COVID-19. This table comes from immunoSEQ multiplex PCR, and its TCRdb copy is limited to in-frame clones, with some not included. This sample has almost 300,000 clones, with around 90% found just once. The sequencing input was peripheral blood. These receptors were obtained from a man in his 70s with acute or convalescent COVID-19. Both conserved end residues are part of each CDR3. D genes are given only for firm matches. Rows give clone size only sometimes, using once, few, many, or a class for an expanded clone.

>TRBJ2-7|TRBD1|TRBV5-4|-
CASSLGGQGFLSTTEQYF
TGTGCCAGCAGCTTGGGGGGACAGGGGTTTCTGAGTACTACCGAGCAGTACTTC
>TRBJ2-1|-|TRBV3-1/TRBV3-2|-
CASSQVDSFSYNEQFF
TGTGCCAGCAGCCAAGTCGATAGTTTTTCTTACAATGAGCAGTTCTTC
>TRBJ2-1|TRBD2|TRBV24-1|-
CATSDNLAGVLNEQFF
TGTGCCACCAGTGATAACCTAGCGGGGGTTCTCAATGAGCAGTTCTTC
>TRBJ1-5|-|TRBV12-3/TRBV12-4|few
CASSLASLQPQHF
TGTGCCAGCAGTTTAGCCTCCCTTCAGCCCCAGCATTTT
>TRBJ2-7|-|TRBV10-1|-
CASSARGFDEQYF
TGCGCCAGCAGTGCAAGGGGGTTCGACGAGCAGTACTTC
>TRBJ1-1|-|TRBV7-2|-
CASSYQGETEAFF
TGTGCCAGCAGCTATCAGGGCGAGACTGAAGCTTTCTTT
>TRBJ1-1|-|TRBV27|-
CASSPHPEGARGAFF
TGTGCCAGCAGCCCCCACCCAGAGGGCGCCCGGGGAGCTTTCTTT
>TRBJ2-3|-|TRBV4-2|-
CASSQEGRRSSTDTQYF
TGTGCCAGCAGCCAAGAAGGGAGGAGGTCCAGCACAGATACGCAGTATTTT
>TRBJ2-7|-|TRBV18|-
CASSPNGGAGEEQYF
TGTGCCAGCTCACCTAACGGAGGGGCAGGAGAGGAGCAGTACTTC
>TRBJ1-2|TRBD1|TRBV28|-
CASSSLTRTGGGGGYGYTF
TGTGCCAGCAGTTCACTTACAAGGACAGGGGGCGGAGGTGGCTATGGCTACACCTTC
>TRBJ2-3|TRBD1|TRBV19|once
CASSRDRVTDTQYF
TGTGCCAGTAGCCGGGACAGGGTAACAGATACGCAGTATTTT
>TRBJ2-5|TRBD1|TRBV20-1|-
CSASRSGQGARETQYF
TGCAGTGCTAGTAGGTCGGGACAGGGGGCGCGGGAGACCCAGTACTTC
>TRBJ2-4|TRBD2|TRBV5-4|-
CASSSERGPRGIQYF
TGTGCCAGCAGCTCCGAGCGGGGGCCGAGGGGCATTCAGTACTTC
>TRBJ2-1|TRBD2|TRBV5-1|-
CASSLASTSGRNNEQFF
TGCGCCAGCAGCTTGGCCTCGACTAGCGGGAGGAATAATGAGCAGTTCTTC
>TRBJ2-3|TRBD2|TRBV5-1|once
CASSLIQGGPDTQYF
TGCGCCAGCAGCTTGATTCAGGGAGGGCCAGATACGCAGTATTTT
>TRBJ2-7|TRBD2|TRBV6-6|-
CASSPGTSAYEQYF
TGTGCCAGCAGTCCAGGGACTAGCGCCTACGAGCAGTACTTC
>TRBJ1-2|-|TRBV9|-
CASSVSTGANYGYTF
TGTGCCAGCAGCGTTTCGACGGGAGCAAACTATGGCTACACCTTC
>TRBJ1-5|-|TRBV6-2/TRBV6-3|-
CASSYSDSLNQPQHF
TGTGCCAGCAGTTACTCCGACAGTCTCAATCAGCCCCAGCATTTT
>TRBJ2-2|-|TRBV10-1|-
CASRLAPNTGELFF
TGCGCCAGCAGGCTAGCGCCGAACACCGGGGAGCTGTTTTTT
>TRBJ1-3|-|TRBV10-3|-
CAISELWSSGNTIYF
TGTGCCATCAGTGAACTCTGGAGCTCTGGAAACACCATATATTTT
>TRBJ1-3|TRBD1|TRBV3-1/TRBV3-2|-
CASSRAGTGRAGNTIYF
TGTGCCAGCAGCCGAGCCGGGACAGGGAGGGCTGGAAACACCATATATTTT
>TRBJ2-7|TRBD1|TRBV11-2|once
CASSLDLGPGQGGEEQYF
TGTGCCAGCAGCTTAGATCTGGGTCCGGGACAGGGGGGCGAAGAGCAGTACTTC
>TRBJ1-1|TRBD1|TRBV5-4|-
CASSPRGTKNTEAFF
TGTGCCAGCAGTCCCAGGGGGACAAAGAACACTGAAGCTTTCTTT
>TRBJ1-1|-|TRBV11-2|-
CASTQTGLAEAFF
TGTGCCAGCACCCAGACAGGTCTGGCTGAAGCTTTCTTT
>TRBJ2-7|TRBD1|TRBV7-8|-
CASSPHRGLPYF
TGTGCCAGCAGCCCCCACAGGGGGCTCCCGTACTTC
>TRBJ2-2|-|TRBV27|few
CASPEERVNTGELFF
TGTGCCAGTCCGGAAGAGAGGGTAAACACCGGGGAGCTGTTTTTT
>TRBJ1-1|-|TRBV6-5|-
CASSYGHMNTEAFF
TGTGCCAGCAGTTACGGGCACATGAACACTGAAGCTTTCTTT
>TRBJ1-1|-|TRBV4-1|-
CASSQGPPGVNTEAFF
TGCGCCAGCAGCCAAGGCCCCCCCGGGGTAAACACTGAAGCTTTCTTT
>TRBJ1-1|-|TRBV6-6|-
CASSPGTEAFF
TGTGCCAGCAGCCCCGGGACTGAAGCTTTCTTT
>TRBJ1-1|-|TRBV28|-
CASTIAPGEAFF
TGTGCCAGCACCATAGCGCCAGGAGAAGCTTTCTTT
>TRBJ1-6|TRBD1|TRBV6-5|-
CASRSRGQGLSPLHF
TGTGCCAGCAGGTCCCGGGGACAGGGTCTTTCACCCCTCCACTTT
>TRBJ2-5|TRBD2|TRBV29-1|-
CSVEDYSGAETQYF
TGCAGCGTTGAAGATTATAGCGGGGCTGAGACCCAGTACTTC
>TRBJ1-1|TRBD1|TRBV2|-
CASSVGQGDTEAFF
TGTGCCAGCAGTGTTGGACAGGGGGATACTGAAGCTTTCTTT
>TRBJ2-1|-|TRBV6-5|-
CASTGTYNEQFF
TGTGCCAGCACCGGGACCTACAATGAGCAGTTCTTC
>TRBJ1-2|-|TRBV6-2/TRBV6-3|-
CASSRTGDYGYTF
TGTGCCAGCAGTCGAACAGGTGATTATGGCTACACCTTC
>TRBJ1-1|-|TRBV11-2|-
CASSLGRMGTEAFF
TGTGCCAGCAGCTTAGGGCGGATGGGCACTGAAGCTTTCTTT
>TRBJ1-3|TRBD1|TRBV7-8|-
CASSRIPGQPDF
TGTGCCAGCAGTAGGATTCCGGGACAGCCGGATTTT
>TRBJ2-1|-|TRBV4-3|few
CASSQEAGNEQFF
TGCGCCAGCAGCCAAGAGGCAGGTAATGAGCAGTTCTTC
>TRBJ2-5|-|TRBV5-6|-
CASSRLRLGEETQYF
TGTGCCAGCAGCCGCTTGAGACTAGGGGAAGAGACCCAGTACTTC
>TRBJ2-5|-|TRBV18|-
CASSPQAGRETQYF
TGTGCCAGCTCACCACAGGCAGGGAGGGAGACCCAGTACTTC
>TRBJ2-1|-|TRBV21-1|-
CASSKPSGLAGVGQNEQFF
TGTGCCAGCAGCAAGCCCTCGGGACTAGCGGGAGTAGGTCAGAATGAGCAGTTCTTC
>TRBJ2-1|TRBD2|TRBV5-1|-
CASSPPGTTNNEQFF
TGCGCCAGCAGCCCGCCAGGGACTACCAACAATGAGCAGTTCTTC
>TRBJ2-3|-|TRBV6-2/TRBV6-3|-
CASSYDPTTSTDTQYF
TGTGCCAGCAGTTACGATCCTACTACATCCACAGATACGCAGTATTTT
>TRBJ1-5|TRBD1|TRBV9|-
CASSAGTGGYQPQHF
TGTGCCAGCAGCGCAGGGACAGGGGGCTATCAGCCCCAGCATTTT
>TRBJ2-1|-|TRBV18|-
CASSPPPLSDSYNEQFF
TGTGCCAGCTCACCACCTCCCTTATCGGACAGTTACAATGAGCAGTTCTTC
>TRBJ1-5|-|TRBV2|-
CASSPAQFSQPQHF
TGTGCCAGCAGTCCTGCTCAGTTCAGTCAGCCCCAGCATTTT
>TRBJ2-1|TRBD1|TRBV7-2|-
CASSLLSGDRGFEQFF
TGTGCCAGCAGCTTACTGTCTGGGGACAGGGGGTTTGAGCAGTTCTTC
>TRBJ1-6|TRBD1|TRBV7-2|-
CASSLTGTVGVRSPLHF
TGTGCCAGCAGCTTGACGGGGACAGTGGGAGTCAGATCACCCCTCCACTTT
>TRBJ2-1|TRBD1|TRBV7-8|once
CASSRPGTGVGEQFF
TGTGCCAGCAGCCGTCCCGGGACAGGGGTGGGTGAGCAGTTCTTC
>TRBJ2-1|TRBD1|TRBV5-4|-
CASSLGVGRGWDEQFF
TGTGCCAGCAGCTTGGGTGTGGGCAGGGGGTGGGATGAGCAGTTCTTC
>TRBJ1-5|TRBD1|TRBV27|-
CASGQGGSNQPQHF
TGTGCCAGCGGACAGGGGGGGAGCAATCAGCCCCAGCATTTT
>TRBJ2-3|TRBD1|TRBV29-1|once
CSVDTGGTDTQYF
TGCAGCGTTGATACAGGGGGGACAGATACGCAGTATTTT
>TRBJ1-5|TRBD1|TRBV19|-
CASSESQGAGQPQHF
TGTGCCAGTAGTGAATCACAGGGGGCGGGTCAGCCCCAGCATTTT
>TRBJ2-2|-|TRBV19|-
CASSALGWGPGTGELFF
TGTGCCAGTAGTGCCTTAGGGTGGGGGCCGGGCACCGGGGAGCTGTTTTTT
>TRBJ2-1|TRBD2|TRBV6-5|once
CASSYGGGAGNEQFF
TGTGCCAGCAGTTACGGCGGGGGGGCGGGCAATGAGCAGTTCTTC
>TRBJ2-5|TRBD2|TRBV4-2|-
CASSSKLVVGGDQETQYF
TGTGCCAGCAGTTCCAAGCTAGTTGTGGGGGGGGATCAAGAGACCCAGTACTTC
>TRBJ1-1|-|TRBV3-1/TRBV3-2|-
CASSPLDRNTEAFF
TGTGCCAGCAGCCCCCTGGACAGGAACACTGAAGCTTTCTTT